These T cell receptor beta chains were read from a single sample in a study of cytomegalovirus exposure and HLA in healthy donors. TCRdb's table, derived via immunoSEQ multiplex PCR, lists solely in-frame clones and lacks some. The sample consists of approximately 180,000 clones, roughly 86% of them appearing once. Specimen: PBMCs. The origin of the receptors is a man between 18 and 35 years old in good health and CMV-seropositive. CDR3s include the opening cysteine and the closing phenylalanine or tryptophan. Each record gives: V gene, D gene, clone size, J gene, CDR3 protein, CDR3 DNA. The D gene is left open where the match is weak. Clone size is stated in some rows and not others, as once, few, many or a class when expanded.

TRBV9	TRBD1	-	TRBJ1-2	CASSVEGQGYYGYTF	TGTGCCAGCAGCGTAGAGGGACAGGGGTACTATGGCTACACCTTC
TRBV18	TRBD1	few	TRBJ2-7	CASSHGQQGNEQYF	TGTGCCAGCTCCCACGGGCAACAGGGGAACGAGCAGTACTTC
TRBV28	-	-	TRBJ2-1	CASSPAGQHYNEQFF	TGTGCCAGCAGTCCTGCGGGACAGCACTACAATGAGCAGTTCTTC
TRBV5-6	-	-	TRBJ2-1	CASSIGTPLNNEQFF	TGTGCCAGCAGTATCGGGACTCCTTTAAACAATGAGCAGTTCTTC
TRBV5-1	TRBD1	-	TRBJ1-5	CASSLEGQPHQPQHF	TGCGCCAGCAGCTTGGAGGGACAGCCTCATCAGCCCCAGCATTTT
TRBV5-6	-	-	TRBJ1-4	CASSFREFSNEKLFF	TGTGCCAGCAGCTTTCGCGAATTTTCAAATGAAAAACTGTTTTTT
TRBV28	-	once	TRBJ1-5	CASFRGGAGNQPQHF	TGTGCCAGCTTCCGAGGGGGGGCCGGCAATCAGCCCCAGCATTTT
TRBV11-2	TRBD1	-	TRBJ1-1	CASSLRGRTGWTEAFF	TGTGCCAGCAGCCTCAGGGGGAGGACAGGTTGGACTGAAGCTTTCTTT
TRBV7-3	TRBD2	-	TRBJ2-1	CASSPLSGGDYNEQFF	TGTGCCAGCAGCCCCTTAAGCGGGGGGGATTACAATGAGCAGTTCTTC
TRBV29-1	TRBD1	-	TRBJ2-3	CSARGQEGPDTQYF	TGCAGCGCCCGGGGACAGGAGGGCCCAGATACGCAGTATTTT
TRBV28	TRBD1	once	TRBJ2-1	CASLGGASGGNEQFF	TGTGCCAGCCTGGGTGGGGCCTCAGGGGGCAATGAGCAGTTCTTC
TRBV15	TRBD1	-	TRBJ2-3	CATSRRQGVTDTQYF	TGTGCCACCAGCAGAAGACAGGGGGTAACAGATACGCAGTATTTT